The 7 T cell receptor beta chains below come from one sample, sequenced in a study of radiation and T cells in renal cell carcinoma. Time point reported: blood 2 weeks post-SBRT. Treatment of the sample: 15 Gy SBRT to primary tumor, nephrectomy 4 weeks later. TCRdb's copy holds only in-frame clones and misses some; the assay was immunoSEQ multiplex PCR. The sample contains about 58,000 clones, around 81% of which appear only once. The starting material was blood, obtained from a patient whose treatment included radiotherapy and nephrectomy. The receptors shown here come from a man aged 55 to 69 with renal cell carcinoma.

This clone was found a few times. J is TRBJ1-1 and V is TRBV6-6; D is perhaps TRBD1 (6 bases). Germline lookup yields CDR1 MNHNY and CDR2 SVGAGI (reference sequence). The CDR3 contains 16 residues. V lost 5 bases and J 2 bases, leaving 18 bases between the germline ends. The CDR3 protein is CASSLGRGLGNTEAFF. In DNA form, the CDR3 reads TGTGCCAGCAGTCTCGGGCGGGGGCTAGGAAACACTGAAGCTTTCTTT.

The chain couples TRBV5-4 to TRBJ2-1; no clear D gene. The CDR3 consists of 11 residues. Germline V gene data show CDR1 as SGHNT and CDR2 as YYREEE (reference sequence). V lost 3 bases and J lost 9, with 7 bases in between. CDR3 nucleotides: TGTGCCAGCAGCTCGACGGGTGAGCAGTTCTTC. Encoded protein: CASSSTGEQFF.

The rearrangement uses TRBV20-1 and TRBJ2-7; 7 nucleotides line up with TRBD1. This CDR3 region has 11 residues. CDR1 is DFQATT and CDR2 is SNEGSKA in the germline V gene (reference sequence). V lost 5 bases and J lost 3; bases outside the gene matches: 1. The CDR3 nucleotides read TGCAGTGCTCGACAGGGCTACGAGCAGTACTTC. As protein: CSARQGYEQYF.

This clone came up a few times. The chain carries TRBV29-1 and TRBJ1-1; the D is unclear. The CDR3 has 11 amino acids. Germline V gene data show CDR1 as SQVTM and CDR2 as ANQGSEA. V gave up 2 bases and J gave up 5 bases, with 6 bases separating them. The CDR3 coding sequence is TGCAGCGTTGAACTTGGGACTGAAGCTTTCTTT. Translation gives CSVELGTEAFF.

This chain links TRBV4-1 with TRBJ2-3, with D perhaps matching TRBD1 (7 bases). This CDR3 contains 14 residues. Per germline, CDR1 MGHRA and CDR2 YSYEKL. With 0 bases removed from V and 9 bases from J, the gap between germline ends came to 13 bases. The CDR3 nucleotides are TGCGCCAGCAGCCAAGAGTTGACAGGGAGGACGCAGTATTTT. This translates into CASSQELTGRTQYF.

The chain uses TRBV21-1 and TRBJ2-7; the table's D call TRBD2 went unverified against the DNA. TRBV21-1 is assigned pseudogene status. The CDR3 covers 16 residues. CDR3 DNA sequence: TGTGCCAGCAGGACGGCGGCTAGCGGCCGGGGGTACGAGCAGTACGTC. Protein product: CASRTAASGRGYEQYV.

DNA for the CDR3: TGTGCCAGCAGTGAAGTTTTGACAGGTGGAGAGCATTTT. It translates to CASSEVLTGGEHF. The chain has TRBV6-1 and TRBJ1-5; tentatively, D is TRBD1 (6 bases). Germline values: CDR1 MNHNS, CDR2 SASEGT. CDR3 length equals 13 residues. V lost 1 base and J 14 bases, leaving 15 bases between the germline ends.